Sequencing of this T cell receptor (beta chain) was carried out in a study of beta chain features in type 1 diabetes. Study outcomes and limitations: Any HLA effect on TCRB rearrangement was left unresolved by small sub-analyses. The VDJ junctions of type 1 diabetes patients carried fewer insertions and more deletions. The study found moderately but significantly shorter TCRB CDR3s in all four CD4+ subsets of Type 1 diabetes patients.

Expressed TCRB transcripts were sequenced because the isolated RNA had all been reverse transcribed beforehand. Some clones are missing from TCRdb's copy, which holds only in-frame ones; the method was immunoSEQ multiplex PCR. The table records approximately 150,000 clones, less than 15% of them present only once. Researchers reported sorting CD4+ naive, central memory, regulatory and stem cell-like memory cells via CD45RO/CCR7/CD25/CD127/CD95/CD27. Note on this clone: Its antigen is currently unknown.

This TCR came from a man between 18 and 35 years old with type 1 diabetes. Material: central memory CD4+ T cells from blood.

CDR3 residues: CSASGGNTIYF. The CDR3 region has the DNA TGCAGTGCTAGCGGGGGAAACACCATATATTTT. The rearrangement joins TRBV20-1 to TRBJ1-3; D is unclear. Germline V gives CDR1 DFQATT, CDR2 SNEGSKA (reference sequence). The CDR3 length is 11 residues. V dropped 3 bases and J dropped 4 bases, with 4 bases sitting between them.